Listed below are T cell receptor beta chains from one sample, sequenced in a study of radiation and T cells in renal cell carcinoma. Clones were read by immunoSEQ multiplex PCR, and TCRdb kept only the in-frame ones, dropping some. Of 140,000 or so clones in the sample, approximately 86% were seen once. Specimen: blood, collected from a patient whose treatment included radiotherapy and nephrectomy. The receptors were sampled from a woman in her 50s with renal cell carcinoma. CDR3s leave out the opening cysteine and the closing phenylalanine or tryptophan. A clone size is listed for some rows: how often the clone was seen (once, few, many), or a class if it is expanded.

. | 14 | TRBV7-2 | ASSLVYGTKGEKLF
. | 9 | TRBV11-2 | ASSLEGTQY
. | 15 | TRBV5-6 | ASSLEGLAGAKDTQY
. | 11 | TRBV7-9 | ASSSPDHEKLF
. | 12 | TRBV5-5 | ASSPDDSNQPQH
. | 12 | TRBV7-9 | ASSLDGGSGSQY
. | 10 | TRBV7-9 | ASSRLYNEQF
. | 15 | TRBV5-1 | ASSLDPGPPSGNTIY
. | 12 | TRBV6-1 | ASSRDRGPQPQH
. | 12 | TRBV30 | AWNLGEGSYEQY
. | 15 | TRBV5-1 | ASSLAAGGISGNTIY
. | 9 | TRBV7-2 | ASSPNYQQF
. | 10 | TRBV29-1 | SVEAGGSEQY
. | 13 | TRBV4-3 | ASSQELASYNEQF
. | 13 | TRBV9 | ASSAPGPDWDEQF
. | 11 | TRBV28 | ASSRGTKETQY
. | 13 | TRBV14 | ASSLWTGGNTEAF
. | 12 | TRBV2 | ASRRGQGDYGYT
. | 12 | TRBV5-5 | ASILAPGVWGYT
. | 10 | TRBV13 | ASSALRNVLT
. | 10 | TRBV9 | ASNRGIAKLF
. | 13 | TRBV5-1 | ATTGGTSGVDEQF
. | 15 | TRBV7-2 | ASSLGSGTSVTDTQY
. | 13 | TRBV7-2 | ASSLAGTGSYEQY
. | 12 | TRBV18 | ASSPGQENYGYT
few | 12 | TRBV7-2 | ASSAGQENTEAF
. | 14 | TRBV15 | ATSRRQGRRNTEAF
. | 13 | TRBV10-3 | AINEGQGRGNTIY
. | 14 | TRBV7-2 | ASSLALGDRFYGYT
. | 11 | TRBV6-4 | ASSEDSQETQY
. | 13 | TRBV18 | ASSPRGYSNQPQH
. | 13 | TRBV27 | ASREPGGFQETQY
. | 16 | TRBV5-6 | ASSRRYSVRTTGAEAF
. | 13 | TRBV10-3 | AISKGDRDQETQY
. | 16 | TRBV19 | ASNGEKTLAGGYQPQH
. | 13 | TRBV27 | ASRPRRDRTDTQY
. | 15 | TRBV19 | ASSTYSTGQSYNEQF
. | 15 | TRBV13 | ASSFPSSSPSTDTQY
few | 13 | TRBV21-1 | ASSPDIHSSCEQY
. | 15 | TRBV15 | ATSRDSSGGTSYEQY
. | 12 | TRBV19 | ASSPGLPDKTQY
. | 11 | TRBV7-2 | ASTHPVNTEAF
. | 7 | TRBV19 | CASYEQY
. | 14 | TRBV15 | ATSRIAGSSTDTQY
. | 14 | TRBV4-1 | ASSHSGGVLNYGYT
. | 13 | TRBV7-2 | ASKEGNRQNEKLF
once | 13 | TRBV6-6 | ASSYSHSPPGELF
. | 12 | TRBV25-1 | ASSAGQANYGYT
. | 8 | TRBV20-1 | SAVLTGQY
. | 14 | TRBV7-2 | ASSLWARGLTDTQY
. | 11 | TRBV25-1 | ASRRRDFDEQY
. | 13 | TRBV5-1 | ASTSIGATNEKLF
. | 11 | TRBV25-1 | ASSAQGTYEQY
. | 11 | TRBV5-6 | ASSLVENYGYT
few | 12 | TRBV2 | ASSDDRVGEKLF
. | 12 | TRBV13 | ASSSGTGTYEQY
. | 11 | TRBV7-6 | ASSSDYNQPQH
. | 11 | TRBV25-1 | ASKGGSGSPLH
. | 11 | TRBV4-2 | ASSTTDNYGYT